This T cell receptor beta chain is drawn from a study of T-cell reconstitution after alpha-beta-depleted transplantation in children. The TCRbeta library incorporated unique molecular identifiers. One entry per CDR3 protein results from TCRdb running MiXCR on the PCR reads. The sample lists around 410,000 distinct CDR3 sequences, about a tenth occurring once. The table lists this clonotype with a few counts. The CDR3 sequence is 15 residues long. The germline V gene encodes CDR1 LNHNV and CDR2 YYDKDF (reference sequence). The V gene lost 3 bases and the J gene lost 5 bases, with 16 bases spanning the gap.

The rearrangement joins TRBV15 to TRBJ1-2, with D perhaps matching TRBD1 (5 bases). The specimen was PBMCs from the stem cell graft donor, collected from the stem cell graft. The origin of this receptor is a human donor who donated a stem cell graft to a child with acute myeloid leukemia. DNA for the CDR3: TGTGCCACCAGCAGTTCTGTTAACCAGGGTTATGGCTACACCTTC. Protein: CATSSSVNQGYGYTF.